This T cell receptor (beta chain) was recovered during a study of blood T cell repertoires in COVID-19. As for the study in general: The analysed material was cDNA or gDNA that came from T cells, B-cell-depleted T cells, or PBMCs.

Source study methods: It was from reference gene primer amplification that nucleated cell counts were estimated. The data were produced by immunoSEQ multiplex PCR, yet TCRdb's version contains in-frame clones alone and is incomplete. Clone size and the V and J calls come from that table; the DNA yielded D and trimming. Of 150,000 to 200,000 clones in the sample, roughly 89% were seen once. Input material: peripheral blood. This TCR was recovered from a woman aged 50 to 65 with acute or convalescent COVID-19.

CDR3 loop: CASSFGPNTEAFF. CDR3 DNA: TGTGCCAGCAGCTTTGGCCCGAACACTGAAGCTTTCTTT. This sequence joins TRBV12-3 or TRBV12-4 and TRBJ1-1; D unclear. With 6 bases removed from V and 1 base from J, the gap between germline ends came to 9 bases. The CDR3 loop spans 13 amino acids.